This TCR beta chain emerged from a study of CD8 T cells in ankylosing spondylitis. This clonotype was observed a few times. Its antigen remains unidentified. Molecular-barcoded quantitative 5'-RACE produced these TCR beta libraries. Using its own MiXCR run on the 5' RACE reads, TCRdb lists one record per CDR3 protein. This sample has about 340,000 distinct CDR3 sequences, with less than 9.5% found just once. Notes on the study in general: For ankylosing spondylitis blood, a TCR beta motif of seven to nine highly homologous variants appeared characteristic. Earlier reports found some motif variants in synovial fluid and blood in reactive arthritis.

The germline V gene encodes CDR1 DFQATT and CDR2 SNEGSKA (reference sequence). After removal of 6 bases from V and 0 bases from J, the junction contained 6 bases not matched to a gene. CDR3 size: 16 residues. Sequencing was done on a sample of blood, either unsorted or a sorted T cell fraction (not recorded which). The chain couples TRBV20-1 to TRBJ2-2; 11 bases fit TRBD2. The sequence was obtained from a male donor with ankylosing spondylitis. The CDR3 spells CSARPGLAANTGELFF. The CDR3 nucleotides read TGCAGTGCAAGACCGGGACTAGCGGCGAACACCGGGGAGCTGTTTTTT.